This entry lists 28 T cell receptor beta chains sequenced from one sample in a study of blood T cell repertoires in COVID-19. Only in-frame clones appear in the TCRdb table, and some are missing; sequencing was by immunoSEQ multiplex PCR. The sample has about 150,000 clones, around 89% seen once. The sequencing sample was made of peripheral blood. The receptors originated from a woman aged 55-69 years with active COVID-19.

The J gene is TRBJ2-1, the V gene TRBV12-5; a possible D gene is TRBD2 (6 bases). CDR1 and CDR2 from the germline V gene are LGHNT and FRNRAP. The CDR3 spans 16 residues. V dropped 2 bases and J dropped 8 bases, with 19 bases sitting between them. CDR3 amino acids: CASGLTWRERCDEQFF. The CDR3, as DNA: TGTGCTAGTGGTTTGACCTGGCGGGAAAGGTGCGATGAGCAGTTCTTC.

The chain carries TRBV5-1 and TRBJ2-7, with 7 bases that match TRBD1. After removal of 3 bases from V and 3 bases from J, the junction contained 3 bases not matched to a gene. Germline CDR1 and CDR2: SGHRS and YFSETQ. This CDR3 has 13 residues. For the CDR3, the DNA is TGCGCCAGCAGCTCGACAGGGTACTACGAGCAGTACTTC. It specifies CASSSTGYYEQYF. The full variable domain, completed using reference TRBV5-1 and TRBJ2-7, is KAGVTQTPRYLIKTRGQQVTLSCSPISGHRSVSWYQQTPGQGLQFLFEYFSETQRNKGNFPGRFSGRQFSNSRSEMNVSTLELGDSALYLCASSSTGYYEQYFGPGTRLTVT.

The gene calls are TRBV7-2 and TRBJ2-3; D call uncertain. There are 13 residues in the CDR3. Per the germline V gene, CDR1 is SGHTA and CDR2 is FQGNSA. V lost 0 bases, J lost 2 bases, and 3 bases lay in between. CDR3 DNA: TGTGCCAGCAGCTTAGCCTACACAGATACGCAGTATTTT. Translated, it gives CASSLAYTDTQYF.

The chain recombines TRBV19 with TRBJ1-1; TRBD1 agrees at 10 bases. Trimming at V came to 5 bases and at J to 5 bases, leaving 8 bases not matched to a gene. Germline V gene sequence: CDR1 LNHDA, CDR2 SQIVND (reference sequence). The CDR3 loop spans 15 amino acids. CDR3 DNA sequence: TGTGCCAGTAGTCTGACGGGGACAGGGGCAACTGAAGCTTTCTTT. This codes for CASSLTGTGATEAFF.

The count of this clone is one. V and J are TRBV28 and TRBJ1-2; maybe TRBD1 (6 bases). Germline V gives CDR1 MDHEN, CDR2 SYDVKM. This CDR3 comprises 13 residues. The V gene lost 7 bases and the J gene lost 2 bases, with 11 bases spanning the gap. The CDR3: CASTLGTNYGYTF. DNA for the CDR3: TGTGCCAGCACCCTCGGGACAAACTATGGCTACACCTTC.

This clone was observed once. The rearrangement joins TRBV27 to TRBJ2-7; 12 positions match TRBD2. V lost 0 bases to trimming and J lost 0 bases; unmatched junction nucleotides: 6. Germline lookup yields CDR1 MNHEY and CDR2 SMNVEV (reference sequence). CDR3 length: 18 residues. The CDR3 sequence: CASSLSDLAGGVSYEQYF. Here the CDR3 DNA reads TGTGCCAGCAGTTTATCGGATCTAGCGGGAGGGGTCTCCTACGAGCAGTACTTC.

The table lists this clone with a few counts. The CDR3 sequence is CASSYGLWDQPQHF. CDR3 DNA: TGTGCCAGCAGTTATGGGCTCTGGGATCAGCCCCAGCATTTT. This sequence joins TRBV6-2 or TRBV6-3 and TRBJ1-5; no firm D call. This CDR3 has 14 residues. Trimming stripped 3 bases from V and 5 bases from J, with 11 bases between. Germline lookup yields CDR1 MNHEY and CDR2 SVGEGT.

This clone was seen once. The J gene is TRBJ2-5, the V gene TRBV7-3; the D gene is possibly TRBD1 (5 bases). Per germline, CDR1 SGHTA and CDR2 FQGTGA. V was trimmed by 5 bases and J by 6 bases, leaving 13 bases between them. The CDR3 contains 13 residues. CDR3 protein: CASSPQGRKTQYF. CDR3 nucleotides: TGTGCCAGCAGCCCGCAGGGTAGGAAGACCCAGTACTTC.

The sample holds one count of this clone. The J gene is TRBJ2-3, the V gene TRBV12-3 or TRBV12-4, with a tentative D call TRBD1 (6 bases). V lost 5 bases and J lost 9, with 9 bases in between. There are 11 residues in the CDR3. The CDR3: CASSPQGTQYF. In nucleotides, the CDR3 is TGTGCCAGCAGTCCCCAGGGGACGCAGTATTTT.

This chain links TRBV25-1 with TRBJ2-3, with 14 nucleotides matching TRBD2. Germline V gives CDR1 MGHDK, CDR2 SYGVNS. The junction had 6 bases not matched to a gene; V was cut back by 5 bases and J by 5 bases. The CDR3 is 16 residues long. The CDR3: CASSSSGTSGRDTQYF. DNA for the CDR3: TGTGCCAGCAGTAGTTCCGGGACTAGCGGGAGAGATACGCAGTATTTT.

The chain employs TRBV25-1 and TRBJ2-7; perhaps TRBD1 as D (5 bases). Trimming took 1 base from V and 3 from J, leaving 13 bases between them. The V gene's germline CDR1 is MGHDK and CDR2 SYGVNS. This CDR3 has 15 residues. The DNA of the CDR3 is TGTGCCAGCAGTGAATCTACAAGGGGATTCTACGAGCAGTACTTC. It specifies CASSESTRGFYEQYF.

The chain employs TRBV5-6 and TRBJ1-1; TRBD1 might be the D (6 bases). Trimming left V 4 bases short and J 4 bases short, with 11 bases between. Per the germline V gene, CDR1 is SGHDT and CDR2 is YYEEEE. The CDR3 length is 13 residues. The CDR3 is CASSKGGGTEAFF. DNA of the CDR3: TGTGCCAGCAGCAAAGGGGGGGGCACTGAAGCTTTCTTT.

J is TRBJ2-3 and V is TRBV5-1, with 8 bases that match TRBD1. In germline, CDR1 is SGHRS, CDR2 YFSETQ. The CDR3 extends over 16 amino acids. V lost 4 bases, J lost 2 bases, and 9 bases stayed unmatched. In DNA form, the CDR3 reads TGCGCCAGCAGCCGATTGACAGGGGACTTCACAGATACGCAGTATTTT. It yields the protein CASSRLTGDFTDTQYF.

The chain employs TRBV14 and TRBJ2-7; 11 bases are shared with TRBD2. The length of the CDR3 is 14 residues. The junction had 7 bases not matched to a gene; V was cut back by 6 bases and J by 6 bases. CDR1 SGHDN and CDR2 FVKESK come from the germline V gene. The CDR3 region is CASRLAGAGPEQYF. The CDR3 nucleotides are TGTGCCAGCAGACTAGCGGGAGCCGGCCCCGAGCAGTACTTC.

The CDR3 loop reads CASSTWTRTDTQYF. In DNA, the CDR3 is TGTGCCAGCAGCACCTGGACTCGCACAGATACGCAGTATTTT. The rearrangement joins TRBV9 to TRBJ2-3; D might be TRBD2 (5 bases). V lost 4 bases and J lost 1, with 10 bases in between. This CDR3 is 14 amino acids long. From germline, CDR1 is SGDLS and CDR2 YYNGEE. Full variable domain (outside the CDR3, taken from reference TRBV9 and TRBJ2-3): DSGVTQTPKHLITATGQRVTLRCSPRSGDLSVYWYQQSLDQGLQFLIQYYNGEERAKGNILERFSAQQFPDLHSELNLSSLELGDSALYFCASSTWTRTDTQYFGPGTRLTVL.

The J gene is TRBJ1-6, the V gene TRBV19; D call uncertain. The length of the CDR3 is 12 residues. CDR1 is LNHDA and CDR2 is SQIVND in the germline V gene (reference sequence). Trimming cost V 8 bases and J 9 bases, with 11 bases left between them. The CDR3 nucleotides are TGTGCCAGTCGAGAGCCGGGTTCACCCCTCCACTTT. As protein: CASREPGSPLHF.

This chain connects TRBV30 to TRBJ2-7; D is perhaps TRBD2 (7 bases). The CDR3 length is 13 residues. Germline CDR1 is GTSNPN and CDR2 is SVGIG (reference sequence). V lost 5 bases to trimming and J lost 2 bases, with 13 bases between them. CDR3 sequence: CAWRQGRAYEQYF. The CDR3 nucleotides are TGTGCCTGGCGGCAGGGGAGGGCCTACGAGCAGTACTTC.

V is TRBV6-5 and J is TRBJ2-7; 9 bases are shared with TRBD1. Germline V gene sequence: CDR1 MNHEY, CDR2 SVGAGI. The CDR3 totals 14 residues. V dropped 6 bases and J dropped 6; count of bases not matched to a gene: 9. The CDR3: CASSQNRGPGEQYF. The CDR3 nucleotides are TGTGCCAGCAGCCAAAACAGGGGGCCGGGCGAGCAGTACTTC.

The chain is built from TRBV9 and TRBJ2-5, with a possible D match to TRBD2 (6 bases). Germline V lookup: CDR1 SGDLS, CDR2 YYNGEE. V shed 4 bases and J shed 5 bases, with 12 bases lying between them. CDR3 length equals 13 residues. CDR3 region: CASSFRAGETQYF. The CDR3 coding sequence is TGTGCCAGCAGCTTCAGGGCGGGGGAGACCCAGTACTTC.

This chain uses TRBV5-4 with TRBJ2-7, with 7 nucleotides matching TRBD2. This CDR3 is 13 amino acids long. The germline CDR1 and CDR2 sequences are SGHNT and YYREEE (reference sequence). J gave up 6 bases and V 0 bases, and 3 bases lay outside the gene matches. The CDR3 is CASSLGEGGEQYF. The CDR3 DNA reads TGTGCCAGCAGCTTGGGGGAGGGCGGCGAGCAGTACTTC.

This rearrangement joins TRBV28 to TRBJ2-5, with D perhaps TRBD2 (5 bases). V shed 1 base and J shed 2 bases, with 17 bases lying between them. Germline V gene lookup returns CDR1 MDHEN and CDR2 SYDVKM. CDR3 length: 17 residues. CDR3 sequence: CASSLSPRPWEQETQYF. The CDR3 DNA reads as TGTGCCAGCAGTTTATCCCCCAGACCCTGGGAGCAAGAGACCCAGTACTTC.

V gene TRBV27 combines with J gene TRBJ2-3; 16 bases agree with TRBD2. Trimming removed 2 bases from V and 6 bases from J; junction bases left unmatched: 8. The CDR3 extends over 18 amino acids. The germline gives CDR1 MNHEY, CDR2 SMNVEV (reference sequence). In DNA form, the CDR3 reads TGTGCCAGCAGTTTACTCGGGACTAGCGGGAGGGCCGGGGATACGCAGTATTTT. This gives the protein CASSLLGTSGRAGDTQYF.

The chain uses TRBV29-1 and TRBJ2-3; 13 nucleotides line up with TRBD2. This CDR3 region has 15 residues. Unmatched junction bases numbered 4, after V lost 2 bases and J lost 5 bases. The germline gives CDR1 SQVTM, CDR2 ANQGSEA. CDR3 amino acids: CSVERTSGRIDTQYF. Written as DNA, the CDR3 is TGCAGCGTTGAACGGACTAGCGGGAGAATAGATACGCAGTATTTT.

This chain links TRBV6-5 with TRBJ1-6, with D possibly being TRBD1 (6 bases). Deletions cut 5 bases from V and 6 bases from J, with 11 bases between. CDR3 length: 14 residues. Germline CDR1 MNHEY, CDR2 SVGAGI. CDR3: CASSTQGLNSPLHF. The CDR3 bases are TGTGCCAGCAGTACCCAGGGGCTTAATTCACCCCTCCACTTT.

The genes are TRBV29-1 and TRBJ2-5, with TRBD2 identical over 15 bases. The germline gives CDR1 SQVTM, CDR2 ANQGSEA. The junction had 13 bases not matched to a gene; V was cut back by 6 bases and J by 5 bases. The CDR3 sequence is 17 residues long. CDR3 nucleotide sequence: TGCAGCGTCCTGGGACTAGCGGGAGGTGGCCTTGGGGAGACCCAGTACTTC. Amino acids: CSVLGLAGGGLGETQYF.

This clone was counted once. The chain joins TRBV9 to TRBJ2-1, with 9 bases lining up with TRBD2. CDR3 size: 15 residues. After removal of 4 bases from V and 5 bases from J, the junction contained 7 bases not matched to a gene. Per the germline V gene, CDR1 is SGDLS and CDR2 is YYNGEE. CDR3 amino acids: CASSPRLAENNEQFF. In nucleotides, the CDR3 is TGTGCCAGCAGCCCAAGACTAGCGGAAAACAATGAGCAGTTCTTC. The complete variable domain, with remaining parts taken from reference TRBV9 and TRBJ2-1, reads DSGVTQTPKHLITATGQRVTLRCSPRSGDLSVYWYQQSLDQGLQFLIQYYNGEERAKGNILERFSAQQFPDLHSELNLSSLELGDSALYFCASSPRLAENNEQFFGPGTRLTVL.

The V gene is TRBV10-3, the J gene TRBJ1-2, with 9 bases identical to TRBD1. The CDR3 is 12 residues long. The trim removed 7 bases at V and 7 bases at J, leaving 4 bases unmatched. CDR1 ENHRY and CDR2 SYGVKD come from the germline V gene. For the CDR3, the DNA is TGTGCCATCAAGGGACAGGGCTTTGGCTACACCTTC. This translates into CAIKGQGFGYTF.

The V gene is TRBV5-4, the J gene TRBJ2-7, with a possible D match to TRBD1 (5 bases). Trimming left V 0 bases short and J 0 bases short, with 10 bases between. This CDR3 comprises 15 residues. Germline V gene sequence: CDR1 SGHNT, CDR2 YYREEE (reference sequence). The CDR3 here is CASSLDSDSSYEQYF. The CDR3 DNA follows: TGTGCCAGCAGCTTGGACAGCGACAGCTCCTACGAGCAGTACTTC.